This T cell receptor beta chain emerged from a study of cytomegalovirus exposure and HLA in healthy donors. About the study: As an earlier analysis found, around 190 million T cells yielded around 110 million unique TCR beta sequences. General observations from the study: Researchers counted some 150 TCR beta chains as cytomegalovirus-associated.

Primers included in the PCR were 60 Vbeta and 13 Jbeta primers. Here immunoSEQ multiplex PCR was the method, and the copy in TCRdb shows in-frame clones only, minus some. The table records around 67,000 clones, 75% to 85% of them present only once. Deletions cut 7 bases from V and 2 bases from J, with 12 bases between. This CDR3 region has 13 residues. Germline CDR1 reads SNHLY; CDR2 reads FYNNEI. This clone was observed once. Its antigen is not known. Source material: PBMCs. This TCR was recovered from a man between 18 and 29 years old in good health and CMV-seropositive. The rearrangement joins TRBV2 to TRBJ2-7; TRBD1 is a possible D gene (5 bases). The CDR3 nucleotides are TGTGCCAGCAAGCCGGACATAACCTACGAGCAGTACTTC. It encodes CASKPDITYEQYF.